This T cell receptor (beta chain) was identified in a study of CXCR3-negative and CXCR3-positive naive CD8 T cells. Findings of the study overall: Cryopreserved cells showed partially decreased CXCR3 expression, and most assays used fresh PBMCs. A higher hydrophobicity marked the TRB CDR3s of CXCR3-positive naive cells versus CXCR3-negative naive cells. Diversity in memory CD8+ cells fell much lower than the comparably high levels seen in both naive subsets.

Turning to this clonotype: Its cognate antigen is unknown.

The TRB libraries of cDNA were built by UMI-labeled 5' RACE. TCRdb reprocessed the 5' RACE reads; each CDR3 protein has one entry and no DNA is given. Its table records about 41,000 distinct CDR3 sequences. The length of the CDR3 is 15 residues. CDR1 is SGHTA, CDR2 FQGNSA, per germline. This clonotype was sampled from a human donor in good health. Some clones in this sample may be carry-over from other donors' samples. The sequencing input was naive CXCR3- CD8+ T cells from blood. Subset here: CD45RO-CCR7+CD27+CD95- naive CD8+ T cells lacking CXCR3 (TNR3-). The gene calls are TRBV7-2 and TRBJ1-4; the TRBD1 assignment by TCRdb is unverifiable without DNA. Here the CDR3 reads CASSLWQGANEKLFF.